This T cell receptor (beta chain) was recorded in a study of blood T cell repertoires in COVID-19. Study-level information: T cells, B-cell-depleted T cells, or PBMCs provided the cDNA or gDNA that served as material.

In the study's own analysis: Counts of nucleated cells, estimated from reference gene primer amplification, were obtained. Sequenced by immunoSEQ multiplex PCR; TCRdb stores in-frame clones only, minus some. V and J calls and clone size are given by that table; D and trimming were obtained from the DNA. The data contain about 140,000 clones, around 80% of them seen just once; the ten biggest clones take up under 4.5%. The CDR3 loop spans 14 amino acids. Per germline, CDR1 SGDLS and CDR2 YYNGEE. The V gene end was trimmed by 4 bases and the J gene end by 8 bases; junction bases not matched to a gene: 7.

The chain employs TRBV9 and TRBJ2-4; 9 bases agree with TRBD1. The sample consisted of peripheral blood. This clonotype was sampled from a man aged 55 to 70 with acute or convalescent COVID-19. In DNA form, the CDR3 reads TGTGCCAGCAGCACCTCGACAGGGGGGGACATTCAGTACTTC. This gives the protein CASSTSTGGDIQYF.